This T cell receptor beta chain was sequenced during a study of cytomegalovirus exposure and HLA in healthy donors. The CDR3 sequence is 13 residues long. Germline loops: CDR1 MDHEN, CDR2 SYDVKM. Between the trimmed V and J ends, which lost 3 bases and 2 bases, there was a span of 5 bases. A note on this clone: Its antigen is currently unknown.

Findings of the study overall: CMV serostatus was the sole immune exposure information available.

The PCR had 60 Vbeta and 13 Jbeta primers. Clones were read by immunoSEQ multiplex PCR, and TCRdb kept only the in-frame ones, dropping some. Here the sample spans 95,000 to 110,000 clones, about 80% being singletons. The receptor was isolated from a man aged 30 to 39 in good health and CMV-seronegative. The sequenced sample was PBMCs. The V call is TRBV28, the J call TRBJ1-5; unclear D gene. The CDR3 region is CASSFLGNQPQHF. In DNA form, the CDR3 reads TGTGCCAGCAGTTTTCTTGGCAATCAGCCCCAGCATTTT.